This section outlines one T cell receptor (beta chain) sequence together with its context. As yet, its antigen is unknown. This sample stems from a study of beta chain features in type 1 diabetes. General study results and limits: With patients and controls alike, PCR might favor shorter templates to an equal degree. Type 1 diabetes patients showed a moderate but significant shortening of TCRB CDR3s in all four CD4+ subsets.

Reverse transcription of all isolated RNA meant that expressed TCRB transcripts were sequenced. TCRdb's table, derived via immunoSEQ multiplex PCR, lists solely in-frame clones and lacks some. The sample contains about 47,000 clones, approximately 40% of which appear only once. With 1 base removed from V and 3 bases from J, the gap between germline ends came to 5 bases. The CDR3 totals 13 residues. Germline V CDR1 and CDR2: SGHAT, FQNNGV. Sequencing was carried out using stem cell memory CD4+ T cells from blood. The V gene is TRBV11-2, the J gene TRBJ2-3; tentatively, D is TRBD2 (5 bases). The TCR comes from a man aged 25 to 40 with type 1 diabetes. Here the CDR3 reads CASSLGRTDTQYF. As DNA, the CDR3 is TGTGCCAGCAGCTTAGGGAGGACAGATACGCAGTATTTT.